The 23 T cell receptor beta chains below were found in one sample sequenced in a study of blood T cells in healthy people across ages. Sample-barcoded 5' priming and a J-beta primer mix drove a second PCR of roughly 6 to 12 cycles. TCRdb ran MiXCR on the 5' RACE reads and lists one entry per CDR3 protein. Counted here are 650,000 to 1,000,000 distinct CDR3 sequences, under 40% occurring once; the ten biggest clones make up 13%. Source material: blood. These receptors were taken from a man aged 18 to 30 in good health.

In DNA, the CDR3 is TGTGCCAGCAGCTCCTCAGGGATCTTAGGAGCTTTCTTT. It codes for CASSSSGILGAFF. The chain employs TRBV7-2 and TRBJ1-1; a weak D match, TRBD1 (5 bases). V lost 4 bases and J lost 10, with 16 bases in between. The CDR3 runs 13 residues. Per germline, CDR1 SGHTA and CDR2 FQGNSA.

The sample holds a few counts of this clonotype. The chain couples TRBV12-3 or TRBV12-4 to TRBJ2-6, with D maybe TRBD1 (6 bases). This CDR3 contains 15 residues. The CDR3 DNA reads TGTGCGTTGAGGGGGTCGCACTCTGGGGCCAACGTCCTGACTTTC. This translates into CALRGSHSGANVLTF.

This clonotype has only a few counts. The V gene is TRBV5-5, the J gene TRBJ1-2; a weak D match, TRBD1 (5 bases). V was cut by 4 bases and J by 6 bases, with 19 bases left in between. The CDR3 runs to 15 residues. Germline V gene data show CDR1 as SGHKS and CDR2 as YYEKEE (reference sequence). The CDR3 sequence is CASSPSSTAFDGYTF. Here the CDR3 DNA reads TGTGCCAGCAGCCCTTCCTCGACAGCTTTTGATGGCTACACCTTC.

This clonotype came up many times. V and J are TRBV19 and TRBJ1-2; no clear D. Trimming stripped 1 base from V and 4 bases from J, with 4 bases between. The germline V gene encodes CDR1 LNHDA and CDR2 SQIVND (reference sequence). This CDR3 is 12 amino acids long. The CDR3 protein is CASSIATYGYTF. CDR3 bases: TGTGCCAGTAGTATAGCCACCTATGGCTACACCTTC.

This clonotype was found a few times. The V and J genes are TRBV7-3 and TRBJ2-2; D is unclear. The CDR3 loop spans 16 amino acids. The germline V gene has CDR1 SGHTA and CDR2 FQGTGA. The V gene lost 2 bases and the J gene lost 5 bases, with 15 bases spanning the gap. The CDR3 spells CASSLLALRGTGELFF. The CDR3 DNA reads as TGTGCCAGCAGCTTACTGGCCCTACGAGGAACCGGGGAGCTGTTTTTT. The variable domain in full, with the rest retrieved from reference TRBV7-3 and TRBJ2-2, is GAGVSQTPSNKVTEKGKYVELRCDPISGHTALYWYRQSLGQGPEFLIYFQGTGAADDSGLPNDRFFAVRPEGSVSTLKIQRTERGDSAVYLCASSLLALRGTGELFFGEGSRLTVL.

As concerns this clonotype: One base away lies a much larger clone, so this may be a sequencing read error. The chain uses TRBV29-1 and TRBJ2-3, with D hard to call. This CDR3 has 12 residues. Germline CDR1 reads SQVTM; CDR2 reads ANQGSEA. V was trimmed by 2 bases and J by 4 bases, leaving 7 bases between them. CDR3 DNA sequence: TGCAGCGTTGAACTTAATGCAGATACGCAGTATTTT. Encoded protein: CSVELNADTQYF.

This clonotype was picked up a small number of times. J is TRBJ1-5 and V is TRBV27; perhaps TRBD1 as D (6 bases). CDR1 and CDR2 from the germline V gene are MNHEY and SMNVEV (reference sequence). CDR3 length: 16 residues. V shed 4 bases and J shed 2 bases, with 15 bases lying between them. CDR3 sequence reads: CASSSYQQGGNQPQHF. The CDR3 DNA reads TGTGCCAGCAGTTCATACCAACAGGGAGGCAATCAGCCCCAGCATTTT.

V gene TRBV12-3 or TRBV12-4 combines with J gene TRBJ2-1; D is possibly TRBD2 (6 bases). The CDR3 has 16 amino acids. The V end lost 7 bases, the J end lost 4 bases, and 20 bases lay between the germline ends. CDR3 in amino acids: CASTPVEGTLYNEQFF. In DNA form, the CDR3 reads TGTGCCAGCACCCCCGTGGAGGGGACCCTTTACAATGAGCAGTTCTTC.

Only a few counts were recorded for this clonotype. The genes are TRBV6-2 or TRBV6-3 and TRBJ2-4, with D possibly matching TRBD1 (6 bases). The CDR3 has 19 residues. V lost 6 bases and J 2 bases, leaving 26 bases between the germline ends. Germline values: CDR1 MNHEY, CDR2 SVGEGT. The CDR3 DNA reads TGTGCCAGCAGCACATGGACAGCTTCTCGTTGGGGGTCCAAAAACATTCAGTACTTC. Translating it yields CASSTWTASRWGSKNIQYF.

CDR3 in DNA: TGTGCCACCAGCAGAGATCGGGCACCTAACACCGGGGAGCTGTTTTTT. It translates to CATSRDRAPNTGELFF. The chain combines TRBV15 with TRBJ2-2; unclear D gene. Trimming left V 0 bases short and J 2 bases short, with 10 bases between. Germline lookup yields CDR1 LNHNV and CDR2 YYDKDF (reference sequence). The CDR3 is 16 amino acids.

This chain joins TRBV7-2 and TRBJ2-7, with 8 bases identical to TRBD2. The DNA matches TRBJ2-5 better at its end, which makes the J call doubtful. The length of the CDR3 is 14 residues. CDR1 is SGHTA and CDR2 is FQGNSA in the germline V gene. The CDR3 loop is CASSVPGGHETQYF. The CDR3 DNA follows: TGTGCCAGCAGCGTACCGGGGGGGCATGAGACCCAGTACTTC.

The V and J genes are TRBV6-6 and TRBJ1-2; possible D gene TRBD1, 5 bases. The CDR3 contains 14 residues. Trimming removed 2 bases from V and 6 bases from J, with 13 bases in between. Germline V gene data show CDR1 as MNHNY and CDR2 as SVGAGI (reference sequence). The CDR3 protein is CASSYLSGPDGYTF. The CDR3 DNA follows: TGTGCCAGCAGTTACCTGTCAGGGCCGGATGGCTACACCTTC.

The chain recombines TRBV3-1 with TRBJ2-1, with TRBD2 as a possible D gene (5 bases). CDR1 is LGHDT and CDR2 is YNNKEL in the germline V gene (reference sequence). Trimming took off 0 bases at V and 1 base at J, with 16 bases between the two ends. This CDR3 is built from 18 residues. The CDR3 loop reads CASSQDRVRRLSYNEQFF. The CDR3 DNA reads as TGTGCCAGCAGCCAAGATCGGGTTCGGAGGTTATCCTACAATGAGCAGTTCTTC.

The sample holds a few counts of this clonotype. Compared with germline, one end of the junction differs, possibly owing to a read error. V is TRBV4-1 and J is TRBJ1-5, with a possible D match to TRBD1 (6 bases). CDR1 is MGHRA and CDR2 is YSYEKL in the germline V gene. The CDR3 runs to 15 residues. For the CDR3, the DNA is TGCGTCAGCAGCCAAGAACCAGGGGTTAATCAGCCCCAGCATTTT. This encodes CVSSQEPGVNQPQHF.

The V gene is TRBV10-3, the J gene TRBJ2-2; the match to TRBD1 covers 8 bases. CDR3 length equals 16 residues. CDR1 ENHRY and CDR2 SYGVKD come from the germline V gene. With 4 bases clipped from V and 5 bases from J, the junction kept 9 bases outside the gene matches. The CDR3 region has the DNA TGTGCCATCAGTGGGACCGGACAGGGTGAAACCGGGGAGCTGTTTTTT. This sequence encodes CAISGTGQGETGELFF.

This clonotype has more than one count but fewer than ten. Written as DNA, the CDR3 is TGCAGCGTTGAAGATGGGGGATATGGCTACACCTTC. This codes for CSVEDGGYGYTF. The chain joins TRBV29-1 to TRBJ1-2; possibly TRBD1 for D (5 bases). V was clipped by 0 bases and J by 5 bases, with 7 bases between them. The CDR3 extends over 12 amino acids. Per germline, CDR1 SQVTM and CDR2 ANQGSEA. The full variable domain, rest sourced from reference TRBV29-1 and TRBJ1-2, is SAVISQKPSRDICQRGTSLTIQCQVDSQVTMMFWYRQQPGQSLTLIATANQGSEATYESGFVIDKFPISRPNLTFSTLTVSNMSPEDSSIYLCSVEDGGYGYTFGSGTRLTVV.

In its sample, this clonotype was seen a few times. A much bigger clone sits one base away, suggesting this may be a read error. CDR3 sequence reads: CASSFGGRQYF. The CDR3, as DNA: TGTGCCAGCAGTTTCGGGGGTAGGCAGTACTTC. This chain uses TRBV12-3 or TRBV12-4 with TRBJ2-7; D may be TRBD2 (6 bases). CDR3 length: 11 residues. The V and J ends lost 3 bases and 9 bases respectively, with 9 bases between them.

V usage is TRBV6-5 and J usage is TRBJ1-1; D uncertain. The CDR3 covers 13 residues. Germline values: CDR1 MNHEY, CDR2 SVGAGI. The V end was cut by 5 bases, the J end by 3 bases, with 10 bases between. The CDR3 DNA sequence: TGTGCCAGCAGTCGGGGTGAGGACACTGAAGCTTTCTTT. Its translation is CASSRGEDTEAFF.

There are many counts of this clonotype. The genes are TRBV29-1 and TRBJ2-3, with a tentative D call TRBD2 (6 bases). The V gene's germline CDR1 is SQVTM and CDR2 ANQGSEA. The CDR3 is 10 residues long. V lost 7 bases and J 6 bases, leaving 8 bases between the germline ends. The CDR3 coding sequence is TGCAGCGCCGGAGGGGATACGCAGTATTTT. This codes for CSAGGDTQYF.

The V and J genes are TRBV12-3 or TRBV12-4 and TRBJ1-2; 7 bases line up with TRBD1. V was pared by 7 bases and J by 4 bases, with 3 bases of the junction left unmatched. There are 12 residues in the CDR3. The CDR3 spells CASTRDSYGYTF. Written as DNA, the CDR3 is TGTGCCAGCACCCGGGACAGCTATGGCTACACCTTC.

This clonotype has ten or more counts. This chain connects TRBV4-1 to TRBJ2-1; unclear D gene. Germline values: CDR1 MGHRA, CDR2 YSYEKL. This CDR3 has 14 residues. The V end was cut by 0 bases, the J end by 8 bases, with 11 bases between. CDR3 bases: TGCGCCAGCAGCCAAGAGTCTAATGACGATGAGCAGTTCTTC. This sequence encodes CASSQESNDDEQFF.

This clonotype was recorded a few times. The chain carries TRBV7-2 and TRBJ2-3; D unresolved. Germline CDR1 is SGHTA and CDR2 is FQGNSA. The CDR3 covers 13 residues. The V end lost 1 base, the J end lost 8 bases, and 10 bases lay between the germline ends. This CDR3 reads CASSLDRPGTQYF. The CDR3 bases are TGTGCCAGCAGCTTAGATCGCCCTGGTACGCAGTATTTT.

This clonotype was seen repeatedly, ten times or more. This chain links TRBV20-1 with TRBJ1-2; the D is unclear. Germline CDR1 reads DFQATT; CDR2 reads SNEGSKA (reference sequence). This CDR3 is 12 amino acids long. Trimming took off 3 bases at V and 4 bases at J, with 9 bases between the two ends. The CDR3 nucleotides read TGCAGTGCTAGTGTTTCGACCTATGGCTACACCTTC. Protein product: CSASVSTYGYTF.